The clone carrying this TCR beta chain appeared once. Its antigen is unknown. The study gave focal radiation plus ipilimumab CTLA-4 blockade to patients with chemo-refractory metastatic non-small-cell lung cancer. After removal of 0 bases from V and 6 bases from J, the junction contained 4 bases not matched to a gene. Germline V gives CDR1 SGHKS, CDR2 YYEKEE (reference sequence). The CDR3 is 15 amino acids. This record belongs to a study of radiotherapy plus CTLA-4 blockade in lung cancer. Background on the study: The study recorded objective responses in about 20% of patients and disease control in about 30%. Whole-study findings and limits: Interferon-beta, together with early blood T cell clone dynamics, reportedly best predicted response. Radiotherapy was combined with ipilimumab, and tumor-derived TCR clones then expanded in blood.

Using immunoSEQ multiplex PCR, the repertoire was profiled, and TCRdb retains in-frame clones only, with some absent. The table records under 95,000 clones, around 80% of them present only once. The TCR sequence derives from a human donor with non-small cell lung cancer who had stable disease on radiotherapy plus ipilimumab. This rearrangement joins TRBV5-5 to TRBJ2-1, with 9 bases lining up with TRBD1. The sample in question was peripheral blood, obtained from a patient treated with radiotherapy plus ipilimumab. The CDR3: CASSLAWTGANEQFF. The CDR3 DNA is TGTGCCAGCAGCTTGGCTTGGACAGGGGCCAATGAGCAGTTCTTC.